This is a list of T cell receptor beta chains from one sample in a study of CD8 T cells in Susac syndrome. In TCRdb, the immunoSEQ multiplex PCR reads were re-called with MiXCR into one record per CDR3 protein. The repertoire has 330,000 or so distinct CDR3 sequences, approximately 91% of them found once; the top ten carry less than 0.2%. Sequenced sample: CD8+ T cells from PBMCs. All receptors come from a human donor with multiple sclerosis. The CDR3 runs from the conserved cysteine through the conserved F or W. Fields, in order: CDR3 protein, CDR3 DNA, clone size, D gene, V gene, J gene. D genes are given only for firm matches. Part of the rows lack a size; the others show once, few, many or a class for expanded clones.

CASSGGGSGRAEWTYEQYF	TGTGCCAGCAGTGGGGGGGGTAGCGGGAGGGCCGAATGGACCTACGAGCAGTACTTC	-	TRBD2	TRBV12-3/TRBV12-4	TRBJ2-7
CASSAGANEKLFF	TGTGCCAGCAGTGCAGGGGCTAATGAAAAACTGTTTTTT	-	-	TRBV6-4	TRBJ1-4
CASSPQKTNEKLFF	TGTGCCAGCAGCCCCCAAAAGACTAATGAAAAACTGTTTTTT	-	-	TRBV9	TRBJ1-4
CSVEGSRGSTFEQYF	TGCAGCGTTGAAGGTAGTAGGGGGTCAACGTTCGAGCAGTACTTC	-	-	TRBV29-1	TRBJ2-7
CASSLLAFSSYNEQFF	TGTGCCAGCAGTCTGCTAGCGTTTAGCTCCTACAATGAGCAGTTCTTC	-	-	TRBV27	TRBJ2-1
CASSSGGANYGYTF	TGTGCCAGCAGTTCAGGGGGCGCAAATTATGGCTACACCTTC	-	TRBD1	TRBV27	TRBJ1-2
CASSARTSYEQYF	TGTGCCAGCAGCGCGAGGACATCCTACGAGCAGTACTTC	-	-	TRBV6-1	TRBJ2-7
CSARDPRGSGPHGGEQFF	TGCAGTGCTAGAGACCCTCGGGGAAGCGGGCCCCACGGCGGGGAGCAGTTCTTC	-	-	TRBV20-1	TRBJ2-1
CASSLGPRGQKETQYF	TGTGCCAGCAGCTTAGGTCCCAGGGGGCAGAAAGAGACCCAGTACTTC	-	TRBD1	TRBV11-2	TRBJ2-5
CARSLGTGATGELFF	TGTGCCCGCTCCCTCGGGACAGGGGCGACCGGGGAGCTGTTTTTT	-	TRBD1	TRBV5-5	TRBJ2-2
CASSESLSPLGGNEKLFF	TGTGCCAGCAGTGAAAGTCTTTCGCCCCTCGGGGGTAATGAAAAACTGTTTTTT	-	-	TRBV6-1	TRBJ1-4
CASSIAGGGGNNEQFF	TGTGCCAGTAGTATCGCGGGAGGGGGCGGGAACAATGAGCAGTTCTTC	-	TRBD2	TRBV19	TRBJ2-1
CASSSRTSGSGTDTQYF	TGTGCCAGCAGCTCGCGGACTAGCGGGAGTGGCACAGATACGCAGTATTTT	-	TRBD2	TRBV7-8	TRBJ2-3
CSVVAGDRQARYGYTF	TGCAGCGTCGTCGCCGGGGACCGACAGGCTAGATATGGCTACACCTTC	-	-	TRBV29-1	TRBJ1-2
CASTGTNSPDTQYF	TGTGCCAGCACCGGGACAAACAGCCCAGATACGCAGTATTTT	-	-	TRBV19	TRBJ2-3
CASSQTQGYNEKLFF	TGTGCCAGCAGCCAAACGCAGGGTTACAATGAAAAACTGTTTTTT	-	-	TRBV14	TRBJ1-4
CASSLRPGQGIHEQYF	TGCGCCAGCAGCCTGCGGCCGGGACAGGGGATCCACGAGCAGTACTTC	-	TRBD1	TRBV4-1	TRBJ2-7
CSARDLSRLASSYNEQFF	TGCAGTGCTAGAGATCTGTCTCGACTAGCGTCATCCTACAATGAGCAGTTCTTC	-	TRBD2	TRBV20-1	TRBJ2-1
CASRPIGPGAYEQYF	TGTGCCAGCAGGCCCATCGGACCAGGGGCATACGAGCAGTACTTC	-	-	TRBV6-1	TRBJ2-7
CSASRLALRNEQFF	TGCAGTGCTAGTCGGCTAGCCTTGAGGAATGAGCAGTTCTTC	-	-	TRBV20-1	TRBJ2-1
CASSPLLDRSGEKLFF	TGTGCCAGCAGTCCACTATTGGACAGGTCGGGCGAAAAACTGTTTTTT	-	TRBD1	TRBV27	TRBJ1-4
CASSPGGSTQYF	TGTGCCAGCAGTCCAGGGGGCAGTACGCAGTATTTT	-	TRBD1	TRBV12-3/TRBV12-4	TRBJ2-3
CASSYVTQGPTEAFF	TGTGCCAGCAGTTACGTTACCCAAGGGCCCACTGAAGCTTTCTTT	-	-	TRBV6-2/TRBV6-3	TRBJ1-1
CASSPPGWEGPYNEQFF	TGTGCCAGCTCACCACCGGGGTGGGAGGGCCCATACAATGAGCAGTTCTTC	once	TRBD2	TRBV18	TRBJ2-1
CASSLSRAVWADTQYF	TGTGCCAGCAGTTTATCAAGGGCCGTCTGGGCAGATACGCAGTATTTT	once	-	TRBV27	TRBJ2-3
CASSLGLNHEQYF	TGTGCCAGCAGCTTAGGACTTAACCACGAGCAGTACTTC	-	-	TRBV7-2	TRBJ2-7
CASSLREGDTQYF	TGTGCCAGCAGTTTGAGGGAGGGAGATACGCAGTATTTT	-	TRBD2	TRBV12-3/TRBV12-4	TRBJ2-3
CAWSVLGAGPYEQYF	TGTGCCTGGAGTGTACTTGGGGCGGGCCCCTACGAGCAGTACTTC	once	-	TRBV30	TRBJ2-7
CSARDIEGLSSYNEQFF	TGCAGTGCTAGAGATATCGAGGGGTTAAGCTCCTACAATGAGCAGTTCTTC	-	-	TRBV20-1	TRBJ2-1
CSVVVLAGVSKDNEQFF	TGCAGCGTTGTTGTCTTAGCGGGGGTTAGTAAAGACAATGAGCAGTTCTTC	-	TRBD2	TRBV29-1	TRBJ2-1
CASSLNPNPLETQYF	TGTGCCAGCAGCCTGAACCCCAACCCACTGGAGACCCAGTACTTC	-	-	TRBV7-3	TRBJ2-5
CASSQDVSAGVAQYF	TGCGCCAGCAGCCAAGATGTTTCGGCCGGTGTGGCGCAGTATTTT	-	-	TRBV4-1	TRBJ2-3
CASSSTDRAYGYTF	TGTGCCAGCAGTTCGACGGACAGGGCCTATGGCTACACCTTC	-	TRBD1	TRBV28	TRBJ1-2
CASSLGGTSGSQIQPDTQYF	TGTGCCAGCAGCTTAGGAGGGACTAGCGGGAGTCAGATCCAGCCAGATACGCAGTATTTT	-	TRBD2	TRBV13	TRBJ2-3
CAGLTGGENIQYF	TGTGCCGGTCTGACGGGGGGAGAAAACATTCAGTACTTC	-	TRBD2	TRBV5-4	TRBJ2-4
CASSVRSGVPSWGEQFF	TGTGCCAGCAGCGTCCGAAGCGGGGTTCCCTCCTGGGGTGAGCAGTTCTTC	-	TRBD2	TRBV9	TRBJ2-1
CASSKSGTGGRLYEQYF	TGTGCCAGCAGCAAATCGGGGACGGGCGGGCGACTTTACGAGCAGTACTTC	-	-	TRBV7-8	TRBJ2-7
CASSSGGSQPQHF	TGTGCCAGCAGTTCAGGGGGGAGCCAGCCCCAGCATTTT	-	TRBD1	TRBV2	TRBJ1-5
CASSLDLWAAYGYTF	TGTGCCAGCAGCTTAGATCTTTGGGCGGCCTATGGCTACACCTTC	once	-	TRBV7-2	TRBJ1-2
CASRRTVEGWGENTEAFF	TGTGCCAGCAGGCGAACCGTGGAGGGGTGGGGCGAAAACACTGAAGCTTTCTTT	-	-	TRBV6-1	TRBJ1-1